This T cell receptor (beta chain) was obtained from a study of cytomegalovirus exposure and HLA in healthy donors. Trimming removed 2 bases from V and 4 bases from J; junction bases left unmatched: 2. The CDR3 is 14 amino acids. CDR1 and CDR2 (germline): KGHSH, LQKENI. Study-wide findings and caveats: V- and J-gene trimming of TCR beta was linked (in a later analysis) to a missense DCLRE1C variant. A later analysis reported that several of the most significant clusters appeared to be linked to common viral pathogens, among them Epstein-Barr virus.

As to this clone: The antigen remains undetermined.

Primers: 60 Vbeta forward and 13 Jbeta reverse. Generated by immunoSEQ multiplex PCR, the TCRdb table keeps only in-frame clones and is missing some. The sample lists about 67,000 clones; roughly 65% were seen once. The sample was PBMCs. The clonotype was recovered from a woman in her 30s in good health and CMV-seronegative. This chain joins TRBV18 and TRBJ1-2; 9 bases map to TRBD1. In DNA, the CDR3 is TGTGCCAGCTCACCAGGGACAGGGATCTATGGCTACACCTTC. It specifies CASSPGTGIYGYTF.